This TCR beta chain was sequenced in a study of blood T cells in healthy people across ages. Regarding the study as a whole: Versus aged donors, long-lived donors had higher diversity and more naive CD4+ cells.

Through a sample-barcoded 5' primer and a J-beta primer mix, a second PCR was run for 7 to 11 cycles. One entry per CDR3 protein, called by TCRdb with MiXCR from the 5' RACE reads. This sample has around 990,000 distinct CDR3 sequences; approximately 25% occur once, and the top ten carry approximately 0.7%. A word on this clonotype: The antigen is undetermined.

V trimming: 2 bases; J trimming: 1 base; junction bases outside the gene matches: 7. CDR3 length: 16 residues. Germline loops: CDR1 SNHLY, CDR2 FYNNEI. These same records also appear under a second study, on T cells of mothers and their children.

The chain is built from TRBV2 and TRBJ2-5; 7 bases are shared with TRBD2. The TCR originated in a girl aged 2 to 9 in good health. The sample consisted of blood. The CDR3 DNA reads as TGTGCCAGCAGTGAATCTAGATCTAGCGGCCAAGAGACCCAGTACTTC. Its translation is CASSESRSSGQETQYF.